The 29 T cell receptor beta chains below were found in one sample sequenced in a study of long-term antiretroviral therapy in people with HIV (dated by TCRdb to 2022 to 2024). The immunoSEQ hsTCRB v3.0 assay was used at survey level resolution to sequence the TRB variable region. Entries here come from immuneACCESS through TCRdb and include only in-frame sequences with V and J called. Some clones fail to appear in such tables; in the studies checked, an unresolved V gene covers under half of the shortfall, and the cause of the remainder is unknown. The sample table records some 33,000 clones; roughly four fifths of these occur just once. The ten largest clones capture around 6.3% of the sample. The sample in question was unsorted PBMCs, obtained 0.6 years after starting antiretroviral therapy. These receptors all come from a man younger than 35 with HIV.

The CDR3 protein is CASRVAGGTTSSYNEQFF. The CDR3 region has the DNA TGTGCCAGCCGTGTAGCCGGGGGAACCACGAGCTCCTACAATGAGCAGTTCTTC. The chain has TRBV7-2 and TRBJ2-1, with D perhaps matching TRBD2 (6 bases). With 8 bases removed from V and 0 bases from J, the gap between germline ends came to 23 bases. In germline, CDR1 is SGHTA, CDR2 FQGNSA. This CDR3 is built from 18 residues.

The genes are TRBV7-8 and TRBJ2-1, with TRBD2 identical over 7 bases. The CDR3 is 14 amino acids. Trimming took 5 bases from V and 2 from J; bases not matched to a gene: 3. Germline V gene sequence: CDR1 SGHVS, CDR2 FQNEAQ. The chain's CDR3 is CASSVLAAYNEQFF. The CDR3 bases are TGTGCCAGCAGCGTTCTAGCGGCCTACAATGAGCAGTTCTTC.

The chain links TRBV5-4 to TRBJ2-1; D call uncertain. In germline, CDR1 is SGHNT, CDR2 YYREEE (reference sequence). With 1 base removed from V and 6 bases from J, the gap between germline ends came to 11 bases. The CDR3 covers 14 residues. The CDR3 region is CASSLIGSGNEQFF. CDR3 DNA sequence: TGTGCCAGCAGCTTGATCGGATCGGGCAATGAGCAGTTCTTC.

V gene TRBV7-2 combines with J gene TRBJ1-3; D not resolved. The V and J ends lost 0 bases and 0 bases respectively, with 3 bases between them. In germline, CDR1 is SGHTA, CDR2 FQGNSA. This CDR3 has 14 amino acids. In DNA, the CDR3 is TGTGCCAGCAGCTTAGCCGTCTCTGGAAACACCATATATTTT. Protein product: CASSLAVSGNTIYF.

The chain joins TRBV4-3 to TRBJ1-5; D perhaps matches TRBD1 (5 bases). Germline values: CDR1 LGHNA, CDR2 YSLEER. The length of the CDR3 is 15 residues. V lost 4 bases and J lost 2, with 12 bases in between. Here the CDR3 reads CASSPSGTRNQPQHF. Written as DNA, the CDR3 is TGCGCCAGCAGCCCCTCCGGGACCCGCAATCAGCCCCAGCATTTT.

The rearrangement uses TRBV5-1 and TRBJ2-3; 10 bases are a match to TRBD2. CDR1 SGHRS and CDR2 YFSETQ come from the germline V gene. CDR3 size: 16 residues. V was clipped by 0 bases and J by 7 bases; unmatched bases: 8. The CDR3 DNA reads as TGCGCCAGCAGCTTGGCCACGGGACTAGCGACAAATACGCAGTATTTT. It codes for CASSLATGLATNTQYF.

The V gene is TRBV29-1, the J gene TRBJ1-5; D is perhaps TRBD1 (6 bases). The CDR3 is made up of 14 amino acids. V lost 6 bases and J 0 bases, leaving 12 bases between the germline ends. The germline gives CDR1 SQVTM, CDR2 ANQGSEA. The DNA for the CDR3 is TGCAGCGTCCGGACAGTCGATAGCAATCAGCCCCAGCATTTT. Translating gives CSVRTVDSNQPQHF.

In this sample, this clone turned up a few times. The chain joins TRBV5-1 to TRBJ1-5; D ambiguous. Trimming stripped 0 bases from V and 4 bases from J, with 8 bases between. The CDR3 contains 14 residues. Germline V gives CDR1 SGHRS, CDR2 YFSETQ. CDR3 loop: CASSLGVGNQPQHF. CDR3 in DNA: TGCGCCAGCAGCTTGGGTGTGGGGAATCAGCCCCAGCATTTT.

The V gene is TRBV25-1, the J gene TRBJ1-1; TRBD1 might be the D (5 bases). Per germline, CDR1 MGHDK and CDR2 SYGVNS. The CDR3 has 14 amino acids. The V end lost 6 bases, the J end lost 1 base, and 12 bases lay between the germline ends. The CDR3 loop reads CASRGTGPNTEAFF. For the CDR3, the DNA is TGTGCCAGCAGGGGAACAGGACCGAACACTGAAGCTTTCTTT.

The rearrangement uses TRBV27 and TRBJ2-7; 12 nucleotides align to TRBD2. Germline CDR1 MNHEY, CDR2 SMNVEV (reference sequence). The CDR3 is 16 residues long. V dropped 4 bases and J dropped 0; count of bases not matched to a gene: 4. DNA for the CDR3: TGTGCCAGCAGTTATTCGACTAGCGGGAGCTCCTACGAGCAGTACTTC. Its translation: CASSYSTSGSSYEQYF.

The chain recombines TRBV19 with TRBJ2-1, with a weak D call TRBD2 (7 bases). The CDR3 is made up of 14 amino acids. V dropped 10 bases and J dropped 4 bases, with 17 bases sitting between them. From germline, CDR1 is LNHDA and CDR2 SQIVND (reference sequence). This chain's CDR3 is CATSWGGPYNEQFF. In DNA, the CDR3 is TGTGCCACCTCATGGGGGGGGCCTTACAATGAGCAGTTCTTC.

This chain joins TRBV28 and TRBJ2-1; 9 bases line up with TRBD1. Germline V CDR1 and CDR2: MDHEN, SYDVKM. After removal of 5 bases from V and 8 bases from J, the junction contained 10 bases not matched to a gene. The CDR3 runs 15 residues. This CDR3 reads CASSPTGQGGDEQFF. CDR3 bases: TGTGCCAGCAGTCCCACGGGACAGGGTGGAGATGAGCAGTTCTTC.

The CDR3 DNA reads TGTGCCAGCAGTCCCTTGAGTCCGTTCACCGGGGAGCTGTTTTTT. This codes for CASSPLSPFTGELFF. This rearrangement joins TRBV28 to TRBJ2-2; no firm D call. The germline gives CDR1 MDHEN, CDR2 SYDVKM. The CDR3 sequence is 15 residues long. Trimming removed 5 bases at V and 4 bases at J, with 14 bases between.

The chain joins TRBV28 to TRBJ1-1; 9 bases are shared with TRBD1. V lost 6 bases and J lost 8; bases outside the gene matches: 10. This CDR3 contains 14 residues. Germline V gene sequence: CDR1 MDHEN, CDR2 SYDVKM. CDR3 residues: CASSTGQGTEEAFF. The CDR3, as DNA: TGTGCCAGCAGCACGGGACAGGGCACGGAGGAAGCTTTCTTT.

This clone was observed once. The J gene is TRBJ1-2, the V gene TRBV19; TRBD1 matches 8 bases. This CDR3 spans 14 amino acids. Germline values: CDR1 LNHDA, CDR2 SQIVND (reference sequence). The V and J ends lost 5 bases and 5 bases, in that order; junction bases with no gene match: 7. The CDR3 nucleotides are TGTGCCAGTAGTCCTGGACAGGGCCGGTATGGCTACACCTTC. It translates to CASSPGQGRYGYTF.

The chain recombines TRBV29-1 with TRBJ2-1; D might be TRBD1 or TRBD2, each matching 5 bases. The V end lost 3 bases, the J end lost 5 bases, and 14 bases lay between the germline ends. Germline CDR1 is SQVTM and CDR2 is ANQGSEA. This CDR3 spans 14 amino acids. CDR3 residues: CSVEGRTTHNEQFF. The CDR3 bases are TGCAGCGTTGAGGGACGGACCACCCACAATGAGCAGTTCTTC.

The J gene is TRBJ2-1, the V gene TRBV7-3, with TRBD2 matching 9 bases. The V gene's germline CDR1 is SGHTA and CDR2 FQGTGA. The CDR3 runs 15 residues. V was clipped by 1 base and J by 8 bases; unmatched bases: 6. CDR3 loop: CASSLMGLASDEQFF. The CDR3 DNA sequence: TGTGCCAGCAGCTTAATGGGACTAGCATCCGATGAGCAGTTCTTC.

The chain couples TRBV7-9 to TRBJ2-7; 7 positions agree with TRBD2. V shed 5 bases and J 6 bases; nucleotides not matched to a gene: 10. CDR3 length: 14 residues. Looked up from germline, CDR1 is SEHNR and CDR2 is FQNEAQ (reference sequence). CDR3: CASSPGGSDIEQYF. The DNA of the CDR3 is TGTGCCAGCAGCCCCGGCGGGAGTGATATCGAGCAGTACTTC.

The chain carries TRBV7-9 and TRBJ2-7; maybe TRBD2 (6 bases). V was shortened by 1 base and J by 4 bases, with 17 bases between the two germline ends. The CDR3 is 16 amino acids. Germline lookup yields CDR1 SEHNR and CDR2 FQNEAQ (reference sequence). This chain's CDR3 is CASSLGRGPLSYEQYF. CDR3 bases: TGTGCCAGCAGCTTAGGGAGGGGACCCCTATCATACGAGCAGTACTTC.

The sample holds a few counts of this clone. The V call is TRBV7-9, the J call TRBJ2-5; D is uncertain. This CDR3 region has 14 residues. Germline CDR1 reads SEHNR; CDR2 reads FQNEAQ (reference sequence). V lost 1 base and J lost 5, with 11 bases in between. CDR3 residues: CASSLVTTGETQYF. CDR3 DNA: TGTGCCAGCAGCTTAGTGACGACTGGGGAGACCCAGTACTTC.

This chain links TRBV7-2 with TRBJ2-3; tentatively, D is TRBD2 (5 bases). This CDR3 is built from 14 residues. Deletions cut 1 base from V and 2 bases from J, with 7 bases between. Per germline, CDR1 SGHTA and CDR2 FQGNSA. The CDR3 DNA sequence: TGTGCCAGCAGCTTAGGACTACCCACAGATACGCAGTATTTT. Translating it yields CASSLGLPTDTQYF.

The gene calls are TRBV28 and TRBJ2-2; D gene ambiguous. Germline values: CDR1 MDHEN, CDR2 SYDVKM. The CDR3 extends over 15 amino acids. With 6 bases removed from V and 1 base from J, the gap between germline ends came to 12 bases. CDR3: CASSLWARNTGELFF. In DNA, the CDR3 is TGTGCCAGCAGCCTGTGGGCCAGGAACACCGGGGAGCTGTTTTTT. Full variable domain (remainder filled in from reference TRBV28 and TRBJ2-2): DVKVTQSSRYLVKRTGEKVFLECVQDMDHENMFWYRQDPGLGLRLIYFSYDVKMKEKGDIPEGYSVSREKKERFSLILESASTNQTSMYLCASSLWARNTGELFFGEGSRLTVL.

V usage is TRBV30 and J usage is TRBJ2-4; a weak D match, TRBD2 (5 bases). Germline V CDR1 and CDR2: GTSNPN, SVGIG (reference sequence). V shed 0 bases and J shed 4 bases, with 10 bases lying between them. The CDR3 is 14 amino acids. Written as DNA, the CDR3 is TGTGCCTGGAGTGTCCGTCCGGGGAAAAACATTCAGTACTTC. Translation: CAWSVRPGKNIQYF.

This clone was found a few times. The chain joins TRBV29-1 to TRBJ2-7; D is perhaps TRBD1 or TRBD2 (5 bases each). Trimming shortened V by 5 bases and J by 2 bases, and 10 bases separated the two germline ends. This CDR3 comprises 12 residues. The germline V gene has CDR1 SQVTM and CDR2 ANQGSEA. In DNA form, the CDR3 reads TGCAGCGTTCGGGACCAAGCCTACGAGCAGTACTTC. Its translation: CSVRDQAYEQYF.

This rearrangement joins TRBV10-3 to TRBJ1-1; weak D call: TRBD1 (6 bases). V lost 4 bases and J lost 6, with 15 bases in between. The CDR3 spans 14 residues. From germline, CDR1 is ENHRY and CDR2 SYGVKD. In nucleotides, the CDR3 is TGTGCCATCAGTGCCTGGGGGGCCGAGGCTGAAGCTTTCTTT. Translation gives CAISAWGAEAEAFF.

The chain couples TRBV7-7 to TRBJ2-1, with 13 bases that match TRBD2. The V gene end was trimmed by 5 bases and the J gene end by 5 bases; junction bases not matched to a gene: 6. Germline CDR1 is SSHAT and CDR2 is FNYEAQ (reference sequence). There are 16 residues in the CDR3. CDR3 protein: CASSRGLAGLDNEQFF. CDR3 bases: TGTGCCAGCAGCCGGGGACTAGCGGGACTCGACAATGAGCAGTTCTTC.

The chain employs TRBV7-2 and TRBJ1-5; 7 bases line up with TRBD1. The V gene end was trimmed by 4 bases and the J gene end by 9 bases; junction bases not matched to a gene: 9. CDR1 SGHTA and CDR2 FQGNSA come from the germline V gene. This CDR3 is 14 amino acids long. Here the CDR3 reads CASSSDRESRPQHF. The CDR3 bases are TGTGCCAGCAGCTCCGACAGGGAATCTCGGCCCCAGCATTTT.

CDR3 DNA: TGTGCCAGCAGCTCCTGGACAGGGACCTACGAGCAGTACTTC. Protein product: CASSSWTGTYEQYF. The rearrangement links TRBV7-2 to TRBJ2-7, with 8 bases that match TRBD1. V shed 4 bases and J 2 bases; nucleotides not matched to a gene: 4. CDR1 and CDR2 (germline): SGHTA, FQGNSA. The CDR3 has 14 amino acids. The full variable domain, in which reference TRBV7-2 and TRBJ2-7 provide the parts outside the CDR3, is GAGVSQSPSNKVTEKGKDVELRCDPISGHTALYWYRQSLGQGLEFLIYFQGNSAPDKSGLPSDRFSAERTGGSVSTLTIQRTQQEDSAVYLCASSSWTGTYEQYFGPGTRLTVT.

This clone has just one count. The genes are TRBV29-1 and TRBJ2-1; 7 nucleotides agree with TRBD2. The germline V gene encodes CDR1 SQVTM and CDR2 ANQGSEA. CDR3 length: 12 residues. V gave up 5 bases and J gave up 10 bases; unmatched junction bases: 8. This chain's CDR3 is CSVWGGSGEQFF. The CDR3 bases are TGCAGCGTTTGGGGGGGTTCCGGAGAGCAGTTCTTC.